This T cell receptor beta chain derives from a study of spatial heterogeneity in lung cancer. Overall study findings and caveats: Counts of ubiquitous and regional expanded TCRs tracked ubiquitous and regional nonsynonymous mutations, respectively. Counts that tracked tumor mutation counts were those of expanded intratumoral alpha and beta TCRs. Tumor T cell coverage was estimated at 5.5% to 8% for alpha and under 15% for beta chains.

There are many counts of this clonotype. Its antigen is not identified. This beta chain came through as a stray read in a library set up for alpha chains, and its size says little. TCRdb itself ran the 5' RACE reads through MiXCR, one entry per CDR3 protein. This table has thousands of distinct CDR3 sequences, over 11% appearing once. This sample's time point: sample taken at primary tumor resection. The donors, about 78 patients with untreated early-stage non-small cell lung cancer, provided the samples. Unsorted whole RNA of tumor, nontumor lung or frozen PBMC was sequenced. The receptor was derived from a male donor with early-stage non-small cell lung cancer. This specimen was lung tumor tissue, taken at surgery.

CDR3 nucleotides: TGTGCCAGCAGCGTAGGTGCGTCGGGCACAGATACGCAGTATTTT. Residues: CASSVGASGTDTQYF. This sequence joins TRBV9 and TRBJ2-3; no reliable D call. V lost 0 bases, J lost 1 base, and 9 bases lay in between. Looked up from germline, CDR1 is SGDLS and CDR2 is YYNGEE. This CDR3 has 15 amino acids.